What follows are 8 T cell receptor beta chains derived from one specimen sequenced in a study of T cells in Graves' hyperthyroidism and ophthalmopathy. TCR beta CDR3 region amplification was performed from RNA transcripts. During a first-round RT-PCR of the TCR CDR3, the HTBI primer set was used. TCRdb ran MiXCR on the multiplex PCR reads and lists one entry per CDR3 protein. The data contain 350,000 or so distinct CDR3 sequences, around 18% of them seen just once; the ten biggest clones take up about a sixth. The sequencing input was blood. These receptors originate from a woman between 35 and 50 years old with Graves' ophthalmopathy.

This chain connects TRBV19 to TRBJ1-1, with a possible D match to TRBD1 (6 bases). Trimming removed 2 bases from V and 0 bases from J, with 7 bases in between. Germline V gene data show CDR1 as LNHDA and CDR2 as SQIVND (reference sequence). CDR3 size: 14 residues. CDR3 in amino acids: CASSIRTVNTEAFF. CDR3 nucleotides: TGTGCCAGTAGTATAAGGACAGTGAACACTGAAGCTTTCTTT.

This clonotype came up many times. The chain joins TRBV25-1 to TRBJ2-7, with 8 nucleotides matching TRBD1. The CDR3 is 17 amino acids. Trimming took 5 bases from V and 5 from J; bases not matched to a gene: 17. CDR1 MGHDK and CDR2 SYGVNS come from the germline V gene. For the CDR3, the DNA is TGTGCCAGCAGTAAACCGGGACAGGACGCCCCCCCCCACGAGCAGTACTTC. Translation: CASSKPGQDAPPHEQYF.

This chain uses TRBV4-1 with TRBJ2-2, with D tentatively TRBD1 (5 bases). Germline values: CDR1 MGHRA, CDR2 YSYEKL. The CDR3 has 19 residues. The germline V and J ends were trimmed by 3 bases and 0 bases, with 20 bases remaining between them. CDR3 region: CASSQKLLNRPSNTGELFF. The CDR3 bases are TGCGCCAGCAGCCAGAAACTACTGAACAGGCCCTCGAACACCGGGGAGCTGTTTTTT.

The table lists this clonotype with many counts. The CDR3 DNA sequence: TGTGCCAGCAGCTTCGGGAGGGCCGAGGAGACCCAGTACTTC. Its protein is CASSFGRAEETQYF. The V gene is TRBV11-2, the J gene TRBJ2-5, with TRBD2 matching 8 bases. The CDR3 totals 14 residues. The germline CDR1 and CDR2 sequences are SGHAT and FQNNGV. Losses at the gene ends were 3 bases for V and 5 bases for J; bases not matched to a gene: 5.

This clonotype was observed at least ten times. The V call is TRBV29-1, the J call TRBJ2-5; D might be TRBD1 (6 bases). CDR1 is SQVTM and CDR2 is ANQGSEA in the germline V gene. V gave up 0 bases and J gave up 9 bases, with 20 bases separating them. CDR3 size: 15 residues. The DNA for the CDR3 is TGCAGCGTTGAAGATCAGGGGTACGACTACATGCCCCAGTACTTC. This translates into CSVEDQGYDYMPQYF.

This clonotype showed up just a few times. CDR3: CASRRVGSYEQYF. The CDR3 nucleotides are TGTGCCAGCAGACGGGTGGGGTCCTACGAGCAGTACTTC. The V call is TRBV11-3, the J call TRBJ2-7; D call uncertain. The CDR3 loop spans 13 amino acids. In germline, CDR1 is SGHNT, CDR2 YENEEA. The ends were cut back, 6 bases at V and 1 base at J, with 10 bases in the middle.

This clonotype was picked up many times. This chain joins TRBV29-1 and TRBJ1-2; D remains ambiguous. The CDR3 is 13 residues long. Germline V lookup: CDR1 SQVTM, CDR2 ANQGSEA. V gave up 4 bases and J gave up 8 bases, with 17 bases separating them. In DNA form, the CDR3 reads TGCAGCGTTGGGCCCGGCGGGGAGCGCGGCTACACCTTC. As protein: CSVGPGGERGYTF. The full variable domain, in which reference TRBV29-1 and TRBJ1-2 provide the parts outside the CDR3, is SAVISQKPSRDICQRGTSLTIQCQVDSQVTMMFWYRQQPGQSLTLIATANQGSEATYESGFVIDKFPISRPNLTFSTLTVSNMSPEDSSIYLCSVGPGGERGYTFGSGTRLTVV.

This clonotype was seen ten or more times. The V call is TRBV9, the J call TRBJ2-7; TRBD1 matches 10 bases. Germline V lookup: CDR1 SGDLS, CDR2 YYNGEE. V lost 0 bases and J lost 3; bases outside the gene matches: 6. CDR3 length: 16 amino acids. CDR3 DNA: TGTGCCAGCAGCGTAGGGGAGGGACAGGGGAGCTACGAGCAGTACTTC. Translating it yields CASSVGEGQGSYEQYF.